The 28 T cell receptor beta chains presented below share a single source sample, sequenced in a study of cytomegalovirus exposure and HLA in healthy donors. The primer mix had 60 Vbeta and 13 Jbeta primers. Sequenced by immunoSEQ multiplex PCR; TCRdb stores in-frame clones only, minus some. In the table there are about 200,000 clones, 70% to 85% of which are singletons. Sequenced material: PBMCs. The receptors were gathered from a boy aged 2 to 10 in good health and CMV-seronegative.

The chain has TRBV7-9 and TRBJ1-1; D not resolved. The length of the CDR3 is 14 residues. Germline CDR1 and CDR2: SEHNR and FQNEAQ (reference sequence). Trimming stripped 1 base from V and 1 base from J, with 7 bases between. The CDR3 nucleotides are TGTGCCAGCAGCTTAGTACCTAAGAACACTGAAGCTTTCTTT. Encoded protein: CASSLVPKNTEAFF.

This clone was observed once. This sequence joins TRBV15 and TRBJ1-2, with D uncertain. The germline gives CDR1 LNHNV, CDR2 YYDKDF (reference sequence). Trimming removed 6 bases from V and 4 bases from J, with 15 bases in between. The CDR3 totals 14 residues. CDR3 DNA sequence: TGTGCCACCAGTTCGACGTTCCGACTCTATGGCTACACCTTC. Protein product: CATSSTFRLYGYTF.

The chain is built from TRBV19 and TRBJ1-5; D possibly corresponds to TRBD1 (5 bases). There are 12 residues in the CDR3. CDR1 LNHDA and CDR2 SQIVND come from the germline V gene (reference sequence). Trimming pared 7 bases from V and 3 bases from J, leaving 7 bases between. CDR3 sequence (DNA): TGTGCCAGTATGGGGCTCAATCAGCCCCAGCATTTT. Encoded protein: CASMGLNQPQHF. Full variable domain (rest looked up from reference TRBV19 and TRBJ1-5): DGGITQSPKYLFRKEGQNVTLSCEQNLNHDAMYWYRQDPGQGLRLIYYSQIVNDFQKGDIAEGYSVSREKKESFPLTVTSAQKNPTAFYLCASMGLNQPQHFGDGTRLSIL.

The chain links TRBV5-6 to TRBJ2-3; 8 positions agree with TRBD1. The V segment lost 4 bases and the J segment 14 bases; nucleotides outside the gene matches: 9. The CDR3 runs to 12 residues. CDR1 is SGHDT and CDR2 is YYEEEE in the germline V gene. The CDR3 sequence is CASSILTGVGYF. CDR3 nucleotides: TGTGCCAGCAGCATCCTGACAGGGGTGGGGTATTTT.

Remarks on this clone: At one end, the junction sequence differs from germline, possibly due to a read error. The genes are TRBV7-7 and TRBJ1-1, with 7 nucleotides matching TRBD1. CDR1 SSHAT and CDR2 FNYEAQ come from the germline V gene (reference sequence). The CDR3 is 13 residues long. The CDR3 reads CASSRDRNTEAFF. Here the CDR3 DNA reads TGTGCTAGCAGCCGGGACAGGAACACTGAAGCTTTCTTT.

Only a few counts were recorded for this clone. V gene TRBV2 combines with J gene TRBJ1-5, with 8 bases that match TRBD1. Germline CDR1 SNHLY, CDR2 FYNNEI. Trimming cost V 3 bases and J 5 bases; bases outside gene matches: 3. CDR3 length: 14 amino acids. CDR3 DNA: TGTGCCAGCAGTGATACAGGGGGGGATCAGCCCCAGCATTTT. Amino acids: CASSDTGGDQPQHF.

This clone is a singleton in its sample. The chain recombines TRBV27 with TRBJ2-5, with D hard to call. The germline V gene encodes CDR1 MNHEY and CDR2 SMNVEV (reference sequence). The CDR3 contains 10 residues. Trimming cost V 10 bases and J 5 bases, with 8 bases left between them. The CDR3 region is CATEQETQYF. CDR3 sequence (DNA): TGTGCCACAGAACAGGAGACCCAGTACTTC.

The chain links TRBV9 to TRBJ2-7, with TRBD1 as a possible D gene (6 bases). Germline V CDR1 and CDR2: SGDLS, YYNGEE. The germline V and J ends were trimmed by 4 bases and 0 bases, with 14 bases remaining between them. The CDR3 covers 15 residues. CDR3 loop: CASSPRDIYSYEQYF. DNA for the CDR3: TGTGCCAGCAGCCCTCGGGACATCTACTCCTACGAGCAGTACTTC.

In this sample, this clone turned up once. The chain joins TRBV5-6 to TRBJ1-2, with 10 bases matching TRBD1. The CDR3 is 18 residues long. Germline V gene sequence: CDR1 SGHDT, CDR2 YYEEEE. Trimming at V came to 3 bases and at J to 5 bases, leaving 16 bases not matched to a gene. This CDR3 is CASSSGRDRGLGWYGYTF. Here the CDR3 DNA reads TGTGCCAGCAGCTCTGGGCGGGACAGGGGATTAGGCTGGTATGGCTACACCTTC.

This clone was counted a single time. The V gene is TRBV6-5, the J gene TRBJ1-2; unclear D gene. CDR1 and CDR2 from the germline V gene are MNHEY and SVGAGI. The CDR3 consists of 15 residues. The V gene lost 4 bases and the J gene lost 1 base, with 13 bases spanning the gap. In DNA form, the CDR3 reads TGTGCCAGCAGTTTCAACGGAGCATTTAACTATGGCTACACCTTC. Its protein product is CASSFNGAFNYGYTF.

The chain recombines TRBV11-2 with TRBJ2-1; 7 bases align to TRBD2. Germline lookup yields CDR1 SGHAT and CDR2 FQNNGV. The V segment lost 8 bases and the J segment 0 bases; nucleotides outside the gene matches: 4. The length of the CDR3 is 14 residues. The CDR3 is CASQRDFSYNEQFF. CDR3 in DNA: TGTGCCAGCCAGCGGGACTTCTCCTACAATGAGCAGTTCTTC.

The J gene is TRBJ1-2, the V gene TRBV9; D might be TRBD1 (5 bases). CDR3 length: 17 residues. Per the germline V gene, CDR1 is SGDLS and CDR2 is YYNGEE. Trimming removed 4 bases from V and 7 bases from J, with 26 bases in between. CDR3 loop: CASSPGTSLGGQGGYTF. The DNA for the CDR3 is TGTGCCAGCAGCCCAGGGACTTCCTTGGGTGGGCAAGGTGGCTACACCTTC.

The CDR3 coding sequence is TGTGCCAGCAGCGAGGACAGGGGAGACGAGCAGTACTTC. Its protein product is CASSEDRGDEQYF. This chain joins TRBV5-4 and TRBJ2-7, with TRBD1 matching over 9 bases. This CDR3 has 13 residues. CDR1 and CDR2 from the germline V gene are SGHNT and YYREEE (reference sequence). V dropped 4 bases and J dropped 5; count of bases not matched to a gene: 4. The full variable domain, with the rest looked up from reference TRBV5-4 and TRBJ2-7, is ETGVTQSPTHLIKTRGQQVTLRCSSQSGHNTVSWYQQALGQGPQFIFQYYREEENGRGNFPPRFSGLQFPNYSSELNVNALELDDSALYLCASSEDRGDEQYFGPGTRLTVT.

The CDR3 here is CASSRQGGGQPQHF. CDR3 nucleotides: TGTGCCAGCAGCCGACAGGGCGGTGGTCAGCCCCAGCATTTT. The chain combines TRBV7-2 with TRBJ1-5, with 7 nucleotides matching TRBD1. Germline values: CDR1 SGHTA, CDR2 FQGNSA. The CDR3 is made up of 14 amino acids. The V segment lost 5 bases and the J segment 6 bases; nucleotides outside the gene matches: 7.

This chain joins TRBV9 and TRBJ2-5; 11 nucleotides line up with TRBD2. V dropped 3 bases and J dropped 11; count of bases not matched to a gene: 9. This CDR3 is built from 14 residues. Germline V CDR1 and CDR2: SGDLS, YYNGEE. The CDR3 protein is CASSEAPGLAEQYF. The DNA for the CDR3 is TGTGCCAGCAGCGAGGCCCCGGGACTAGCGGAGCAGTACTTC.

J is TRBJ2-5 and V is TRBV7-9; D is possibly TRBD2 (6 bases). CDR1 is SEHNR and CDR2 is FQNEAQ in the germline V gene (reference sequence). V was pared by 4 bases and J by 5 bases, with 11 bases between. The CDR3 length is 13 residues. CDR3 loop: CASSSSGRETQYF. In nucleotides, the CDR3 is TGTGCCAGCAGCTCAAGCGGGCGGGAGACCCAGTACTTC.

The chain recombines TRBV27 with TRBJ1-1; possible D gene TRBD1, 5 bases. Germline V gives CDR1 MNHEY, CDR2 SMNVEV (reference sequence). The CDR3 runs 16 residues. The V end was cut by 0 bases, the J end by 1 base, with 12 bases between. This CDR3 reads CASSLSGPQGNTEAFF. CDR3 nucleotide sequence: TGTGCCAGCAGTTTATCGGGCCCCCAGGGGAACACTGAAGCTTTCTTT.

The J gene is TRBJ1-1, the V gene TRBV5-5; no definite D call. Per germline, CDR1 SGHKS and CDR2 YYEKEE (reference sequence). V shed 0 bases and J shed 5 bases, with 8 bases lying between them. This CDR3 region has 13 residues. The CDR3 DNA is TGTGCCAGCAGCTTGGAGAGGGATACTGAAGCTTTCTTT. This encodes CASSLERDTEAFF. Supplemented by reference TRBV5-5 and TRBJ1-1, the full variable domain reads DAGVTQSPTHLIKTRGQQVTLRCSPISGHKSVSWYQQVLGQGPQFIFQYYEKEERGRGNFPDRFSARQFPNYSSELNVNALLLGDSALYLCASSLERDTEAFFGQGTRLTVV.

The rearrangement joins TRBV5-4 to TRBJ2-5; 10 bases are a match to TRBD2. Germline loops: CDR1 SGHNT, CDR2 YYREEE (reference sequence). The CDR3 has 15 amino acids. Trimming took 3 bases from V and 2 from J; bases not matched to a gene: 4. CDR3 amino acids: CASSYGLADQETQYF. CDR3 in DNA: TGTGCCAGCAGCTACGGACTAGCGGATCAAGAGACCCAGTACTTC.

V usage is TRBV5-1 and J usage is TRBJ2-3; D might be TRBD2 (5 bases). From germline, CDR1 is SGHRS and CDR2 YFSETQ. V lost 4 bases and J 6 bases, leaving 12 bases between the germline ends. The CDR3 runs to 13 residues. The CDR3: CASSLGVRDTQYF. The DNA for the CDR3 is TGCGCCAGCAGCCTCGGGGTGAGGGATACGCAGTATTTT.

This sequence joins TRBV6-5 and TRBJ2-3; D possibly corresponds to TRBD2 (6 bases). Germline CDR1 is MNHEY and CDR2 is SVGAGI. The CDR3 is made up of 13 amino acids. Trimming took 6 bases from V and 6 from J, leaving 13 bases between them. The CDR3 nucleotides are TGTGCCAGCAGACTAGCTTCTATTGATACGCAGTATTTT. Translating it yields CASRLASIDTQYF.

V gene TRBV5-1 combines with J gene TRBJ2-5; possible D gene TRBD1, 5 bases. The CDR3 totals 13 residues. CDR1 and CDR2 from the germline V gene are SGHRS and YFSETQ. The V end lost 6 bases, the J end lost 2 bases, and 11 bases lay between the germline ends. The CDR3 region has the DNA TGCGCCAGCAAGCAGGGAACTCAAGAGACCCAGTACTTC. Its translation: CASKQGTQETQYF.

In DNA, the CDR3 is TGTGCCAGCAGCTTAAGGAGCGGCACAGATACGCAGTATTTT. Amino acid sequence: CASSLRSGTDTQYF. The rearrangement uses TRBV7-2 and TRBJ2-3; D gene ambiguous. CDR1 and CDR2 from the germline V gene are SGHTA and FQGNSA. V lost 2 bases and J lost 1, with 7 bases in between. The CDR3 consists of 14 residues.

CDR3: CASSLGGNSPLHF. The CDR3 nucleotides read TGCGCCAGCAGCTTAGGGGGCAATTCACCCCTCCACTTT. V is TRBV5-1 and J is TRBJ1-6, with 7 bases that match TRBD1. CDR3 length: 13 amino acids. V was pared by 2 bases and J by 7 bases, with 0 bases of the junction left unmatched. The germline CDR1 and CDR2 sequences are SGHRS and YFSETQ. The whole variable domain, filled in from reference TRBV5-1 and TRBJ1-6, reads KAGVTQTPRYLIKTRGQQVTLSCSPISGHRSVSWYQQTPGQGLQFLFEYFSETQRNKGNFPGRFSGRQFSNSRSEMNVSTLELGDSALYLCASSLGGNSPLHFGNGTRLTVT.

The chain uses TRBV7-3 and TRBJ2-1; tentative D call: TRBD2 (7 bases). The CDR3 consists of 15 residues. With 0 bases removed from V and 4 bases from J, the gap between germline ends came to 10 bases. Per the germline V gene, CDR1 is SGHTA and CDR2 is FQGTGA. The CDR3 bases are TGTGCCAGCAGCTTAACGGGGGGGCGGTACAATGAGCAGTTCTTC. Translated, it gives CASSLTGGRYNEQFF.

The CDR3 reads CASSLDRDRSINQPQHF. CDR3 DNA: TGTGCCAGCAGCTTGGATCGGGACAGGTCGATCAATCAGCCCCAGCATTTT. The V and J genes are TRBV5-5 and TRBJ1-5; 8 nucleotides agree with TRBD1. The J segment lost 3 bases and the V segment lost 0 bases, leaving 8 bases of the junction unmatched. This CDR3 has 17 amino acids. Germline CDR1 SGHKS, CDR2 YYEKEE (reference sequence).

The chain has TRBV11-3 and TRBJ2-2; 7 bases agree with TRBD1. The V gene end was trimmed by 3 bases and the J gene end by 4 bases; junction bases not matched to a gene: 5. Germline values: CDR1 SGHNT, CDR2 YENEEA. The CDR3 contains 15 residues. CDR3 in amino acids: CASSFSAGGTGELFF. The CDR3, as DNA: TGTGCCAGCAGCTTCTCGGCAGGGGGCACCGGGGAGCTGTTTTTT.

V usage is TRBV4-2 and J usage is TRBJ1-5, with 7 bases fitting TRBD1. The CDR3 is 15 amino acids. From germline, CDR1 is LGHNA and CDR2 YNFKEQ. Trimming took 1 base from V and 3 from J; bases not matched to a gene: 3. DNA for the CDR3: TGTGCCAGCAGCCAAGGGACAGGCCACAATCAGCCCCAGCATTTT. The encoded protein is CASSQGTGHNQPQHF.